The 14 T cell receptor beta chains below all came from one sample that was sequenced in a study of cytomegalovirus exposure and HLA in healthy donors. PCR primers comprised 60 Vbeta and 13 Jbeta primers. Clones were read by immunoSEQ multiplex PCR, and TCRdb kept only the in-frame ones, dropping some. Of some 170,000 clones in the sample, over 75% were seen once. The sequenced material came from PBMCs. These receptors all stem from a man aged 35 to 55 in good health and CMV-seropositive.

The table lists this clone with a count of one. This chain joins TRBV28 and TRBJ2-7, with D maybe TRBD1 (6 bases). Germline V CDR1 and CDR2: MDHEN, SYDVKM. The CDR3 consists of 14 residues. V was pared by 3 bases and J by 6 bases, with 15 bases between. CDR3 protein: CASSFSTGFGEQYF. In DNA form, the CDR3 reads TGTGCCAGCAGTTTCTCAACAGGGTTCGGCGAGCAGTACTTC.

The chain uses TRBV6-5 and TRBJ1-2; D is unclear. The V gene's germline CDR1 is MNHEY and CDR2 SVGAGI. V was shortened by 0 bases and J by 4 bases, with 15 bases between the two germline ends. The CDR3 is 16 amino acids. DNA for the CDR3: TGTGCCAGCAGTTACTCTAGAAGACATTCGAGCTATGGCTACACCTTC. Encoded protein: CASSYSRRHSSYGYTF.

The chain combines TRBV7-2 with TRBJ1-1; D gene unclear. V lost 5 bases and J lost 7, with 14 bases in between. Per germline, CDR1 SGHTA and CDR2 FQGNSA. The CDR3 runs to 13 residues. CDR3 bases: TGTGCCAGCAGCCCGAGGATGACGGTTGAAGCTTTCTTT. It codes for CASSPRMTVEAFF.

Worth noting for this clone: An end of the junction does not agree with germline; a read error may underlie this. Other DNA sequences in this sample translate to the same CDR3. The chain links TRBV6-1 to TRBJ2-7; the match to TRBD2 covers 7 bases. Germline V gives CDR1 MNHNS, CDR2 SASEGT. The CDR3 is made up of 15 amino acids. The CDR3 sequence is CASSVGPGGPYEQYF. Written as DNA, the CDR3 is TGTGCCAGCAGTGTCGGGCCGGGAGGCCCCTATGAGCAGTACTTC.

The chain is built from TRBV5-4 and TRBJ2-3, with 13 nucleotides matching TRBD2. The CDR3 covers 17 residues. Trimming cost V 4 bases and J 3 bases; bases outside gene matches: 8. The germline gives CDR1 SGHNT, CDR2 YYREEE (reference sequence). This chain's CDR3 is CASSKRTSGRFTDTQYF. The CDR3 coding sequence is TGTGCCAGCAGCAAACGGACTAGCGGGAGATTTACAGATACGCAGTATTTT.

This clone was seen a few times. The gene calls are TRBV11-2 and TRBJ2-2, with TRBD1 matching 8 bases. Germline V gene sequence: CDR1 SGHAT, CDR2 FQNNGV. The CDR3 is 15 amino acids. With 7 bases clipped from V and 1 base from J, the junction kept 5 bases outside the gene matches. This CDR3 reads CASNIGTGNTGELFF. The CDR3 DNA reads TGTGCCAGCAATATCGGGACAGGGAACACCGGGGAGCTGTTTTTT.

Here the CDR3 DNA reads TGTGCCAGCAGCTTAGGGCAGACTAGCGGATCCTACGAGCAGTACTTC. Its protein product is CASSLGQTSGSYEQYF. The chain recombines TRBV7-9 with TRBJ2-7, with 9 bases that match TRBD2. The CDR3 is made up of 16 amino acids. The germline CDR1 and CDR2 sequences are SEHNR and FQNEAQ (reference sequence). V was pared by 1 base and J by 1 base, with 5 bases of the junction left unmatched.

The chain uses TRBV11-3 and TRBJ2-7; 10 bases match TRBD2. Germline CDR1 SGHNT, CDR2 YENEEA. V dropped 6 bases and J dropped 6; count of bases not matched to a gene: 8. The CDR3 is made up of 14 amino acids. CDR3 sequence: CASSPVTSGIEQYF. The CDR3, as DNA: TGTGCCAGCAGTCCTGTAACTAGCGGGATCGAGCAGTACTTC.

V is TRBV2 and J is TRBJ1-1; a possible D gene is TRBD1 (6 bases). The CDR3 covers 12 residues. Trimming stripped 11 bases from V and 2 bases from J, with 12 bases between. Germline CDR1 reads SNHLY; CDR2 reads FYNNEI. CDR3 sequence reads: CARQALNTEAFF. The CDR3 DNA reads TGTGCCCGACAGGCCTTAAACACTGAAGCTTTCTTT. Complete variable domain (other parts from reference TRBV2 and TRBJ1-1): EPEVTQTPSHQVTQMGQEVILRCVPISNHLYFYWYRQILGQKVEFLVSFYNNEISEKSEIFDDQFSVERPDGSNFTLKIRSTKLEDSAMYFCARQALNTEAFFGQGTRLTVV.

The CDR3, as DNA: TGTGCCAGCAGCTTAGGACTTGCTAATGAGCAGTTCTTC. This sequence encodes CASSLGLANEQFF. This sequence joins TRBV7-9 and TRBJ2-1; no firm D call. The V gene's germline CDR1 is SEHNR and CDR2 FQNEAQ (reference sequence). V dropped 1 base and J dropped 7 bases, with 8 bases sitting between them. The CDR3 is 13 amino acids.

This chain links TRBV2 with TRBJ2-7; TRBD1 matches at 10 bases. Looked up from germline, CDR1 is SNHLY and CDR2 is FYNNEI. The V gene end was trimmed by 9 bases and the J gene end by 0 bases; junction bases not matched to a gene: 2. This CDR3 contains 13 residues. The CDR3 region has the DNA TGTGCCAGGGGACAGGGGAGCTCCTACGAGCAGTACTTC. Its translation is CARGQGSSYEQYF.

The chain combines TRBV5-1 with TRBJ1-2; TRBD1 agrees at 7 bases. V lost 6 bases and J lost 2; bases outside the gene matches: 7. Germline V gene data show CDR1 as SGHRS and CDR2 as YFSETQ. The CDR3 covers 14 residues. In nucleotides, the CDR3 is TGCGCCAGCACCCCCGGGACAGCCAACTATGGCTACACCTTC. It yields the protein CASTPGTANYGYTF.

The genes are TRBV7-3 and TRBJ2-1; D is uncertain. Trimming took off 4 bases at V and 6 bases at J, with 10 bases between the two ends. Germline assignment: CDR1 SGHTA and CDR2 FQGTGA. The CDR3 extends over 13 amino acids. CDR3 protein: CASSSGPSNEQFF. The CDR3 DNA reads as TGTGCCAGCAGCTCCGGTCCTAGCAATGAGCAGTTCTTC.

This clone was seen only a few times. This chain joins TRBV6-5 and TRBJ2-5; the D gene is possibly TRBD1 (5 bases). The V gene's germline CDR1 is MNHEY and CDR2 SVGAGI. Trimming removed 0 bases from V and 2 bases from J, with 10 bases in between. The CDR3 spans 15 residues. CDR3: CASSYSFGQQETQYF. In nucleotides, the CDR3 is TGTGCCAGCAGTTACTCCTTTGGACAACAAGAGACCCAGTACTTC.